Listed below are T cell receptor beta chains from one sample, sequenced in a study of shared clonotypes between healthy human individuals. Sequenced by immunoSEQ multiplex PCR; TCRdb stores in-frame clones only, minus some. The data contain under 1 million clones, 95% to 97% of them singletons. Sequencing was done on a sample of naive CD8+ T cells sorted from blood. The receptors shown here come from a man younger than 40 in good health. Each CDR3 is given with its conserved first and last residue. The order of the fields is J gene, D gene, clone size, V gene, CDR3 protein, CDR3 DNA. The D gene is left open where the match is weak. Clone size, where shown, is once, few, many, or a class for clones that have expanded.

>TRBJ2-7|.|.|TRBV10-1
CASSEGQTYEQYF
TGCGCCAGCAGTGAAGGTCAGACCTACGAGCAGTACTTC
>TRBJ1-2|.|.|TRBV6-1
CASGFGYTF
TGTGCCTCGGGTTTTGGCTACACCTTC
>TRBJ2-2|.|.|TRBV5-4
CASSLWTGELFF
TGTGCCAGCAGCTTGTGGACCGGGGAGCTGTTTTTT
>TRBJ2-1|TRBD2|.|TRBV10-3
CAISDSASGRTYNEQFF
TGTGCCATCAGTGATTCGGCTAGCGGGAGAACCTACAATGAGCAGTTCTTC
>TRBJ1-1|.|.|TRBV27
CASSAMNTEAFF
TGTGCCAGCAGTGCTATGAACACTGAAGCTTTCTTT
>TRBJ2-7|TRBD1|.|TRBV6-1
CASSGGQVREQYF
TGTGCCAGCAGTGGAGGACAGGTTCGCGAGCAGTACTTC
>TRBJ2-1|.|.|TRBV4-1
CASSQVDPPYNEQFF
TGCGCCAGCAGCCAAGTAGACCCCCCCTACAATGAGCAGTTCTTC
>TRBJ2-7|TRBD1|.|TRBV7-9
CATIQRQGYEQYF
TGTGCCACCATACAAAGACAGGGTTACGAGCAGTACTTC
>TRBJ2-7|.|.|TRBV5-4
CASSSGTNSYEQYF
TGTGCCAGCAGCTCCGGGACAAACTCCTACGAGCAGTACTTC
>TRBJ1-5|.|.|TRBV21-1
CASSKEQLSSNQPQHF
TGTGCCAGCAGCAAAGAGCAGCTTTCTAGCAATCAGCCCCAGCATTTT
>TRBJ2-7|TRBD2|once|TRBV10-3
CAISEGSGRNLYEQYF
TGTGCCATCAGTGAGGGTAGCGGGAGGAACCTCTACGAGCAGTACTTC
>TRBJ2-7|TRBD1|.|TRBV27
CASSMTGGDYEQYF
TGTGCCAGCAGTATGACAGGGGGGGACTACGAGCAGTACTTC
>TRBJ2-7|.|.|TRBV7-9
CASSLPGHRSEQYF
TGTGCCAGCAGCTTACCAGGGCATCGGAGCGAGCAGTACTTC
>TRBJ2-1|TRBD1|.|TRBV25-1
CASSLTGGNEQFF
TGTGCCAGCAGTCTGACAGGGGGCAATGAGCAGTTCTTC
>TRBJ2-7|.|few|TRBV6-1
CASSVLGSYEQYF
TGTGCCAGCAGTGTTCTAGGTTCCTACGAGCAGTACTTC
>TRBJ2-5|TRBD2|.|TRBV13
CASSLSSGGQETQYF
TGTGCCAGCAGCTTAAGTTCGGGGGGCCAAGAGACCCAGTACTTC
>TRBJ2-7|.|.|TRBV29-1
CSVEEGPEGNSYEQYF
TGCAGCGTTGAAGAGGGCCCCGAGGGCAACTCCTACGAGCAGTACTTC
>TRBJ1-2|TRBD1|.|TRBV27
CASWDSSFYGYTF
TGTGCCAGCTGGGACAGCTCGTTCTATGGCTACACCTTC
>TRBJ2-1|TRBD2|.|TRBV4-1
CASSQGGGGGRAPYNEQFF
TGCGCCAGCAGCCAAGGAGGGGGAGGCGGGAGGGCCCCCTACAATGAGCAGTTCTTC
>TRBJ2-6|.|.|TRBV7-6
CASSPVTGSGANVLTF
TGTGCCAGCAGCCCGGTGACAGGTTCTGGGGCCAACGTCCTGACTTTC
>TRBJ1-1|TRBD1|.|TRBV6-1
CASSDWDSLEAFF
TGTGCCAGCAGTGACTGGGACAGCTTAGAAGCTTTCTTT
>TRBJ1-3|.|once|TRBV7-2
CASSLFAGRLGNTIYF
TGTGCCAGCAGCCTCTTCGCGGGACGCCTTGGAAACACCATATATTTT
>TRBJ2-3|.|.|TRBV14
CASSTPGTRTDTQYF
TGTGCCAGCAGCACACCCGGGACTCGCACAGATACGCAGTATTTT
>TRBJ1-3|TRBD1|.|TRBV5-1
CASSLDSGGASGNTIYF
TGCGCCAGCAGCTTGGACTCAGGGGGCGCCTCTGGAAACACCATATATTTT
>TRBJ2-3|.|.|TRBV11-2
CASSSGPRNTDTQYF
TGTGCCAGCAGCTCCGGCCCGAGGAACACAGATACGCAGTATTTT
>TRBJ1-5|.|once|TRBV4-1
CASSQGSITDQSQHF
TGCGCCAGCAGCCAAGGCTCGATCACGGATCAGTCCCAGCATTTT
>TRBJ2-1|.|.|TRBV4-3
CASSQANGGIYEQFF
TGCGCCAGCAGCCAAGCCAACGGTGGTATTTATGAGCAGTTCTTC
>TRBJ1-1|.|.|TRBV7-8
CASSLLGTIEAFF
TGTGCCAGCAGCTTATTGGGGACAATTGAAGCTTTCTTT
>TRBJ1-5|.|.|TRBV11-2
CASSSGPLTDQPQHF
TGTGCCAGCAGCTCCGGCCCACTAACGGATCAGCCCCAGCATTTT
>TRBJ1-5|.|.|TRBV15
CATSRESSQPQHF
TGTGCCACCAGCAGAGAGAGTAGTCAGCCCCAGCATTTT
>TRBJ1-5|TRBD1|.|TRBV6-5
CATQGQGIGQPQHF
TGTGCCACTCAAGGACAGGGGATAGGTCAGCCCCAGCATTTT
>TRBJ2-7|.|.|TRBV4-3
CASSQGARAYEQYF
TGCGCCAGCAGCCAAGGGGCCAGGGCTTACGAGCAGTACTTC
>TRBJ2-2|.|.|TRBV10-3
CAISESRGPGELFF
TGTGCCATCAGTGAGTCGAGAGGTCCCGGGGAGCTGTTTTTT
>TRBJ2-1|.|.|TRBV9
CASSVVSANEQFF
TGTGCCAGCAGCGTAGTGTCAGCCAATGAGCAGTTCTTC
>TRBJ2-7|TRBD1|.|TRBV7-6
CASSADRSGYEQYF
TGTGCCAGCAGCGCGGACAGGTCAGGCTACGAGCAGTACTTC
>TRBJ1-3|.|.|TRBV14
CASSPRSVPGNTIYF
TGTGCCAGCAGCCCTAGGTCAGTCCCTGGAAACACCATATATTTT
>TRBJ2-2|TRBD2|once|TRBV13
CASSLMFRGGSSNTGELFF
TGTGCCAGCAGCTTAATGTTCCGTGGCGGGAGCTCGAACACCGGGGAGCTGTTTTTT
>TRBJ1-2|.|.|TRBV27
CASSRGLGDYGYTF
TGTGCCAGCAGCCGGGGGCTGGGGGACTATGGCTACACCTTC
>TRBJ2-6|.|.|TRBV4-1
CASSQVWQVGANVLTF
TGCGCCAGCAGCCAAGTGTGGCAGGTCGGGGCCAACGTCCTGACTTTC
>TRBJ1-1|TRBD1|.|TRBV5-6
CASKMTGMSEAFF
TGTGCCAGCAAAATGACAGGGATGAGTGAAGCTTTCTTT
>TRBJ2-7|.|.|TRBV18
CASSPNSGGELYEQYF
TGTGCCAGCTCACCTAACTCCGGCGGAGAACTCTACGAGCAGTACTTC
>TRBJ2-1|TRBD2|.|TRBV6-4
CASSDRAGGPYNEQFF
TGTGCCAGCAGTGACCGAGCGGGAGGGCCCTACAATGAGCAGTTCTTC
>TRBJ2-7|TRBD2|once|TRBV7-8
CASSPGTSFTYEQYF
TGTGCCAGCAGCCCAGGGACTAGCTTTACCTACGAGCAGTACTTC
>TRBJ2-1|TRBD2|.|TRBV4-1
CASSFGLAGADNEQFF
TGCGCCAGCAGCTTTGGACTAGCGGGAGCGGACAATGAGCAGTTCTTC
>TRBJ1-1|.|.|TRBV11-3
CASSWGARTEAFF
TGTGCCAGCAGCTGGGGGGCGAGAACTGAAGCTTTCTTT
>TRBJ2-7|.|once|TRBV18
CASSPPSSYEQYF
TGTGCCAGCTCACCACCTAGCTCCTACGAGCAGTACTTC
>TRBJ2-5|TRBD2|.|TRBV5-4
CASSAPGLAVETQYF
TGTGCCAGCAGCGCGCCGGGACTAGCTGTCGAGACCCAGTACTTC
>TRBJ1-1|.|.|TRBV9
CASSVGGTEAFF
TGTGCCAGCAGCGTTGGGGGCACTGAAGCTTTCTTT
>TRBJ2-7|.|.|TRBV7-9
CASSSGQRSSYEQYF
TGTGCCAGCAGCTCTGGACAGAGGTCCTCCTACGAGCAGTACTTC
>TRBJ2-1|.|.|TRBV5-6
CASSFAGSEQFF
TGTGCCAGCAGCTTCGCGGGGTCTGAGCAGTTCTTC
>TRBJ2-7|.|.|TRBV27
CASGKGGYEQYF
TGTGCCAGCGGTAAGGGCGGCTACGAGCAGTACTTC
>TRBJ1-1|.|.|TRBV11-2
CASSPTPMGNTEAFF
TGTGCCAGCAGCCCAACCCCCATGGGGAACACTGAAGCTTTCTTT
>TRBJ2-1|TRBD2|.|TRBV7-6
CASSLRTSGDEQFF
TGTGCCAGCAGCTTAAGAACTAGCGGCGATGAGCAGTTCTTC
>TRBJ1-2|TRBD1|few|TRBV27
CASSKGAPIYGYTF
TGTGCCAGCAGTAAGGGGGCGCCTATCTATGGCTACACCTTC